The next 18 T cell receptor beta chains were all read from a single sample in a study of control samples from healthy donors and cancer patients. This table comes from immunoSEQ multiplex PCR, and its TCRdb copy is limited to in-frame clones, with some not included. The sample has some 49,000 clones; 86% are singletons. Input material: PBMCs. The source of these receptors is a woman between 45 and 60 years old with lung cancer.

This chain links TRBV7-6 with TRBJ2-1; D is uncertain. Germline V CDR1 and CDR2: SGHVS, FNYEAQ. The CDR3 runs 15 residues. Trimming took off 0 bases at V and 5 bases at J, with 11 bases between the two ends. CDR3 region: CASSLAATLDNEQFF. In DNA form, the CDR3 reads TGTGCCAGCAGCTTAGCGGCGACGCTGGACAATGAGCAGTTCTTC. Based on the CDR3 plus reference TRBV7-6 and TRBJ2-1, the full variable domain is GAGVSQSPRYKVTKRGQDVALRCDPISGHVSLYWYRQALGQGPEFLTYFNYEAQQDKSGLPNDRFSAERPEGSISTLTIQRTEQRDSAMYRCASSLAATLDNEQFFGPGTRLTVL.

The V gene is TRBV19, the J gene TRBJ2-5; D is unclear. Germline V lookup: CDR1 LNHDA, CDR2 SQIVND (reference sequence). The CDR3 is made up of 14 amino acids. V gave up 0 bases and J gave up 5 bases, with 10 bases separating them. The CDR3 bases are TGTGCCAGTAGTATAGATAACGCCGCGGAGACCCAGTACTTC. This translates into CASSIDNAAETQYF.

The chain links TRBV24-1 to TRBJ2-5, with unresolved D. V was trimmed by 2 bases and J by 4 bases, leaving 4 bases between them. CDR1 and CDR2 (germline): KGHDR, SFDVKD. The CDR3 runs to 12 residues. The CDR3 DNA is TGTGCCACCAGTGATTCGAGAGAGACCCAGTACTTC. Translated: CATSDSRETQYF.

V is TRBV11-2 and J is TRBJ1-5; D is possibly TRBD1 (5 bases). The CDR3 is made up of 14 amino acids. Germline CDR1 is SGHAT and CDR2 is FQNNGV. V was pared by 3 bases and J by 5 bases, with 11 bases between. DNA of the CDR3: TGTGCCAGCAGCTTTTCGGGGACGCATCAGCCCCAGCATTTT. This gives the protein CASSFSGTHQPQHF.

This sequence joins TRBV19 and TRBJ2-2; D gene uncertain. The CDR3 is 15 residues long. Germline loops: CDR1 LNHDA, CDR2 SQIVND (reference sequence). Trimming left V 3 bases short and J 0 bases short, with 8 bases between. Here the CDR3 reads CASSIVRSNTGELFF. CDR3 DNA: TGTGCCAGTAGTATCGTCAGGTCGAACACCGGGGAGCTGTTTTTT.

The chain joins TRBV27 to TRBJ2-7; a possible D gene is TRBD1 (6 bases). Germline CDR1 and CDR2: MNHEY and SMNVEV (reference sequence). Trimming stripped 6 bases from V and 0 bases from J, with 18 bases between. The CDR3 is 16 residues long. CDR3 nucleotide sequence: TGTGCCAGCAGACTTGTTTGGGGGCACGGCTCCTACGAGCAGTACTTC. The encoded protein is CASRLVWGHGSYEQYF.

V usage is TRBV9 and J usage is TRBJ1-5, with D perhaps TRBD1 (6 bases). Germline CDR1 reads SGDLS; CDR2 reads YYNGEE. Trimming removed 3 bases from V and 4 bases from J, with 8 bases in between. The CDR3 spans 13 residues. The CDR3 DNA is TGTGCCAGCAGCGCCACAGGGAATCAGCCCCAGCATTTT. Encoded protein: CASSATGNQPQHF.

This clone was picked up a small number of times. The chain recombines TRBV14 with TRBJ1-1; no clear D. Germline CDR1 is SGHDN and CDR2 is FVKESK. This CDR3 region has 13 residues. V lost 7 bases and J 0 bases, leaving 9 bases between the germline ends. The CDR3 DNA reads as TGTGCCAGCAAGGCGACCGTGAACACTGAAGCTTTCTTT. This translates into CASKATVNTEAFF.

The V gene is TRBV7-8, the J gene TRBJ2-1; a weak D match, TRBD1 (6 bases). Trimming took off 1 base at V and 0 bases at J, with 10 bases between the two ends. The CDR3 runs to 16 residues. Germline V CDR1 and CDR2: SGHVS, FQNEAQ. CDR3 amino acids: CASSLGVGGSYNEQFF. The CDR3 region has the DNA TGTGCCAGCAGCTTAGGCGTAGGGGGCTCCTACAATGAGCAGTTCTTC.

The chain joins TRBV29-1 to TRBJ2-1; 7 nucleotides line up with TRBD1. Germline CDR1 reads SQVTM; CDR2 reads ANQGSEA. With V trimmed by 7 bases and J by 4 bases, 10 bases remained unmatched. The CDR3 length is 14 residues. The chain's CDR3 is CSARLDRLYNEQFF. The DNA for the CDR3 is TGCAGCGCCAGATTGGACAGGCTTTACAATGAGCAGTTCTTC.

This rearrangement joins TRBV20-1 to TRBJ1-4; D call uncertain. The CDR3 totals 14 residues. Germline CDR1 is DFQATT and CDR2 is SNEGSKA (reference sequence). Trimming shortened V by 3 bases and J by 0 bases, and 8 bases separated the two germline ends. CDR3 in amino acids: CSASLGATNEKLFF. CDR3 nucleotide sequence: TGCAGTGCTAGTTTGGGAGCAACTAATGAAAAACTGTTTTTT.

The chain has TRBV5-5 and TRBJ1-2; D is uncertain. Germline CDR1 is SGHKS and CDR2 is YYEKEE (reference sequence). The CDR3 has 11 amino acids. Trimming took off 4 bases at V and 6 bases at J, with 7 bases between the two ends. The CDR3 sequence is CASSQANGYTF. Here the CDR3 DNA reads TGTGCCAGCAGCCAAGCCAATGGCTACACCTTC.

V gene TRBV19 combines with J gene TRBJ2-2, with D possibly called TRBD1 or TRBD2 (5 bases each). Germline CDR1 LNHDA, CDR2 SQIVND (reference sequence). The V end was cut by 2 bases, the J end by 4 bases, with 14 bases between. The CDR3 runs to 16 residues. The CDR3 spells CASSILRGEGTGELFF. The CDR3 DNA sequence: TGTGCCAGTAGTATACTGAGGGGCGAAGGCACCGGGGAGCTGTTTTTT. The variable domain in full, with the rest retrieved from reference TRBV19 and TRBJ2-2, is DGGITQSPKYLFRKEGQNVTLSCEQNLNHDAMYWYRQDPGQGLRLIYYSQIVNDFQKGDIAEGYSVSREKKESFPLTVTSAQKNPTAFYLCASSILRGEGTGELFFGEGSRLTVL.

This clone was seen more than once but under ten times. V and J are TRBV28 and TRBJ2-1; D gene unclear. The CDR3 runs to 12 residues. Trimming shortened V by 5 bases and J by 7 bases, and 9 bases separated the two germline ends. Per germline, CDR1 MDHEN and CDR2 SYDVKM. CDR3 nucleotide sequence: TGTGCCAGCAGTCCCGTGCGAAATGAGCAGTTCTTC. Translated: CASSPVRNEQFF.

This rearrangement joins TRBV29-1 to TRBJ2-1; D not certain. Looked up from germline, CDR1 is SQVTM and CDR2 is ANQGSEA. V lost 8 bases and J 7 bases, leaving 15 bases between the germline ends. The CDR3 runs 12 residues. CDR3 protein: CSSSSLLNEQFF. The CDR3, as DNA: TGCAGCTCTTCTAGTTTGCTGAATGAGCAGTTCTTC.

V and J are TRBV7-3 and TRBJ2-2; TRBD2 matches at 8 bases. Trimming cost V 1 base and J 2 bases; bases outside gene matches: 3. The length of the CDR3 is 16 residues. Per the germline V gene, CDR1 is SGHTA and CDR2 is FQGTGA. Here the CDR3 reads CASSLMAGGNTGELFF. Here the CDR3 DNA reads TGTGCCAGCAGCTTAATGGCGGGGGGTAACACCGGGGAGCTGTTTTTT.

The chain uses TRBV7-2 and TRBJ2-7; a weak D match, TRBD2 (6 bases). The germline V gene encodes CDR1 SGHTA and CDR2 FQGNSA. The CDR3 length is 16 residues. With 2 bases removed from V and 4 bases from J, the gap between germline ends came to 18 bases. The CDR3 sequence is CASSLQAGLILYEQYF. The DNA for the CDR3 is TGTGCCAGCAGCTTACAGGCGGGGCTAATCCTATACGAGCAGTACTTC. Full variable domain (rest looked up from reference TRBV7-2 and TRBJ2-7): GAGVSQSPSNKVTEKGKDVELRCDPISGHTALYWYRQSLGQGLEFLIYFQGNSAPDKSGLPSDRFSAERTGGSVSTLTIQRTQQEDSAVYLCASSLQAGLILYEQYFGPGTRLTVT.

V and J are TRBV5-4 and TRBJ2-5; D may be TRBD2 (6 bases). Trimming took off 4 bases at V and 7 bases at J, with 8 bases between the two ends. The CDR3 runs 11 residues. Germline values: CDR1 SGHNT, CDR2 YYREEE (reference sequence). The CDR3, as DNA: TGTGCCAGCAGCCTCGGGGGGACCCAGTACTTC. This encodes CASSLGGTQYF.